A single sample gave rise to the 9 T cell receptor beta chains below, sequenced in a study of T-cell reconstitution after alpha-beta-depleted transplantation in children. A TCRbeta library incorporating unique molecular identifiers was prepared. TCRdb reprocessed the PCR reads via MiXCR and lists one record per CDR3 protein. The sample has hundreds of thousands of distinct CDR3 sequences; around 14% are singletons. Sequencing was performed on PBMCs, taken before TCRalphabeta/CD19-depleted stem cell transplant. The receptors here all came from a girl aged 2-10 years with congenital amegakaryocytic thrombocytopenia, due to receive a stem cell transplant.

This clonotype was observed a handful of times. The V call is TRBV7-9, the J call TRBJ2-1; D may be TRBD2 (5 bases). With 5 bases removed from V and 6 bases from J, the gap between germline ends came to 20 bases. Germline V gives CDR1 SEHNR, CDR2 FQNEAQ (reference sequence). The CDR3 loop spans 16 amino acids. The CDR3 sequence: CASSPLGSGISNEQFF. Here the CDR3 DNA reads TGTGCCAGCAGCCCACTAGGGAGCGGCATAAGCAATGAGCAGTTCTTC.

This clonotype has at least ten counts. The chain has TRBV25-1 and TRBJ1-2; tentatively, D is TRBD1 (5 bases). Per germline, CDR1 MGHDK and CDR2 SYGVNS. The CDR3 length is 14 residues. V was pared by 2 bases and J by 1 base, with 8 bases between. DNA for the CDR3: TGTGCCAGCAGTGAACTGCAGGGTAACTATGGCTACACCTTC. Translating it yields CASSELQGNYGYTF.

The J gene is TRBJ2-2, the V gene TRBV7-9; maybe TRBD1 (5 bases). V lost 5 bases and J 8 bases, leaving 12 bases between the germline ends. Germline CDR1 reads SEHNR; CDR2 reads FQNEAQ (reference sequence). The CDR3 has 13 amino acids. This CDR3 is CASSKGPLGELFF. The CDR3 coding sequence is TGTGCCAGCAGCAAGGGGCCTCTGGGGGAGCTGTTTTTT.

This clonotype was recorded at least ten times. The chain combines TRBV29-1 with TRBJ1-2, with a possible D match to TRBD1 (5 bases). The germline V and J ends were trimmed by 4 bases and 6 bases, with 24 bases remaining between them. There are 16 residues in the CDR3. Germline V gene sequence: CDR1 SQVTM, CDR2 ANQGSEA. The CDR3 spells CSVGSHGVQGLHGYTF. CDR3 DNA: TGCAGCGTTGGCTCACATGGGGTGCAGGGTTTACATGGCTACACCTTC.

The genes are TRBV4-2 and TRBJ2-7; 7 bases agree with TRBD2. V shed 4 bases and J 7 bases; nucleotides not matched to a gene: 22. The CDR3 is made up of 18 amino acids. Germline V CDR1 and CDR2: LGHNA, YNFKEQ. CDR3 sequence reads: CASSPSFPRTSGVEEQYF. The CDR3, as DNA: TGTGCCAGCAGCCCAAGTTTCCCTAGGACTAGTGGAGTAGAGGAGCAGTACTTC.

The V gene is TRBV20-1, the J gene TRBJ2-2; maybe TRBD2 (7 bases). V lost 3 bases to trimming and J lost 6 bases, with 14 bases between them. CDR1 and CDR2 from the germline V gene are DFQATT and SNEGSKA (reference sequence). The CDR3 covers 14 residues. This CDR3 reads CSARRGGGPGELFF. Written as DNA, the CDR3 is TGCAGTGCTAGGAGGGGGGGAGGGCCCGGGGAGCTGTTTTTT.

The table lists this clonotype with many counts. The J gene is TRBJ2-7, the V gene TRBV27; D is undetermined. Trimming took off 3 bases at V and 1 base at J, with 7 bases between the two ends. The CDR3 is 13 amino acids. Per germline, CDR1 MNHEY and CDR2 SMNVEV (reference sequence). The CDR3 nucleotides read TGTGCCAGCAGTTTTGGCCAGTCCTACGAGCAGTACTTC. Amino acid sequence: CASSFGQSYEQYF.

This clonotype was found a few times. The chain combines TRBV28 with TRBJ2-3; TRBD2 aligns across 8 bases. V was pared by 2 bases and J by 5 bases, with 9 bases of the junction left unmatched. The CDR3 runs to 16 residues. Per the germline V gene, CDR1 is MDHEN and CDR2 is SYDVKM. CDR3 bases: TGTGCCAGCAGTTTACGAGCGGGAGTGGGAGTAGATACGCAGTATTTT. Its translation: CASSLRAGVGVDTQYF.

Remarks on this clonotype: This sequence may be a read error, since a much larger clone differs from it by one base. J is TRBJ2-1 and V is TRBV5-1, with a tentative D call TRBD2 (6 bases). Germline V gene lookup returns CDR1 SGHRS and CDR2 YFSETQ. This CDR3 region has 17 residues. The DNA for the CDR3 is TGCGCCAGCAGCTTGCCGCCGGGACTCAGAAAGGACACTGAGCATTTCTTC. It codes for CASSLPPGLRKDTEHFF.